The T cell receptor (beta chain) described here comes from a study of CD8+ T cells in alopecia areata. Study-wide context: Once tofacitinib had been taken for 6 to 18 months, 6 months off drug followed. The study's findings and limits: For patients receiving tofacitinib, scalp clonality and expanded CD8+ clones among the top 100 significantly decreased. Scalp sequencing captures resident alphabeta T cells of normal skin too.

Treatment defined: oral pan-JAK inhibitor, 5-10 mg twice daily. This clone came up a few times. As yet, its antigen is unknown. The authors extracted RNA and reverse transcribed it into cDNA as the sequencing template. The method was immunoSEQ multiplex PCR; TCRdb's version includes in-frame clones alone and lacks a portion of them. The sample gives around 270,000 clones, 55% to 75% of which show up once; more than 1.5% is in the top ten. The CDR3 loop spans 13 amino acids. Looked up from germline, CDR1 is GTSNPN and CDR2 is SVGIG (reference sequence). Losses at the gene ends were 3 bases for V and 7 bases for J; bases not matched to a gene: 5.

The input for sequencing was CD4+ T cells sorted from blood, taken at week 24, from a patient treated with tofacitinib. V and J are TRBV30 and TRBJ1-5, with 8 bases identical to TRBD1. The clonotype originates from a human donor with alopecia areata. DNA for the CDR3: TGTGCCTGGAGGGGACAGGTTAACCAGCCCCAGCATTTT. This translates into CAWRGQVNQPQHF.